The 23 T cell receptor beta chains in this list originate from one sample, sequenced in a study of technical replicates of blood from a few donors. Libraries were prepared by immunoSEQ multiplex PCR; TCRdb keeps only in-frame clonotypes and omits some of them. The table lists more than 80,000 clones, 95% to 97% of them singletons. Sequenced sample: T cells isolated from PBMCs. The receptor set was obtained from a human donor in good health.

This clone was observed a single time. V usage is TRBV7-2 and J usage is TRBJ2-7; 9 positions agree with TRBD2. Per germline, CDR1 SGHTA and CDR2 FQGNSA. The V and J ends lost 6 bases and 7 bases, in that order; junction bases with no gene match: 13. CDR3 length: 15 amino acids. Here the CDR3 reads CASRNGGRGWEEQYF. DNA of the CDR3: TGTGCCAGCAGAAATGGCGGGAGGGGTTGGGAGGAGCAGTACTTC.

CDR3 nucleotides: TGTGCCAGCTCACTAGGGAGCGCCGGGGAGCTGTTTTTT. It yields the protein CASSLGSAGELFF. The V gene is TRBV18, the J gene TRBJ2-2; D perhaps matches TRBD2 (5 bases). Between the trimmed V and J ends, which lost 4 bases and 6 bases, there was a span of 9 bases. The CDR3 extends over 13 amino acids. Looked up from germline, CDR1 is KGHSH and CDR2 is LQKENI.

The J gene is TRBJ2-1, the V gene TRBV28; 12 bases fit TRBD2. Germline V gives CDR1 MDHEN, CDR2 SYDVKM. Unmatched junction bases numbered 6, after V lost 3 bases and J lost 6 bases. The CDR3 runs to 16 residues. The CDR3 loop reads CASSFLPTSGSNEQFF. The CDR3 coding sequence is TGTGCCAGCAGTTTTTTGCCGACTAGCGGGAGCAATGAGCAGTTCTTC.

The CDR3 spells CASSLGLAGETQYF. CDR3 in DNA: TGTGCCAGCAGCTTGGGACTAGCGGGGGAGACCCAGTACTTC. V usage is TRBV7-3 and J usage is TRBJ2-5; 13 bases fit TRBD2. J was trimmed by 5 bases and V by 3 bases; bases with no gene match: 0. Germline CDR1 is SGHTA and CDR2 is FQGTGA. CDR3 length: 14 amino acids.

V is TRBV5-6 and J is TRBJ2-5, with a tentative D call TRBD1 (6 bases). The CDR3 extends over 13 amino acids. Looked up from germline, CDR1 is SGHDT and CDR2 is YYEEEE. Trimming took off 3 bases at V and 2 bases at J, with 8 bases between the two ends. The CDR3 DNA reads TGTGCCAGCAGCTGGACAGCGCAAGAGACCCAGTACTTC. Translated: CASSWTAQETQYF. The variable domain in full, with the rest retrieved from reference TRBV5-6 and TRBJ2-5, is DAGVTQSPTHLIKTRGQQVTLRCSPKSGHDTVSWYQQALGQGPQFIFQYYEEEERQRGNFPDRFSGHQFPNYSSELNVNALLLGDSALYLCASSWTAQETQYFGPGTRLLVL.

The genes are TRBV21-1 and TRBJ2-4; the table gives TRBD2 as D, unverified against the DNA. TRBV21-1 is a pseudogene. The CDR3 contains 14 residues. DNA for the CDR3: TGTGCCAGCAGCAACGGGACTTTCAGAAACATTCAGTACTTC. Protein product: CASSNGTFRNIQYF.

This chain joins TRBV11-1 and TRBJ2-3; the D gene is possibly TRBD2 (5 bases). Germline CDR1 SGHAT, CDR2 FQDESV (reference sequence). The germline V and J ends were trimmed by 1 base and 4 bases, with 9 bases remaining between them. This CDR3 region has 14 residues. The CDR3 coding sequence is TGTGCCAGCAGCTTAGGTCGGGAAGCAGATACGCAGTATTTT. It specifies CASSLGREADTQYF.

This chain joins TRBV5-6 and TRBJ2-7, with 8 nucleotides matching TRBD2. The CDR3 has 14 residues. Trimming took 0 bases from V and 5 from J; bases not matched to a gene: 4. The V gene's germline CDR1 is SGHDT and CDR2 YYEEEE. For the CDR3, the DNA is TGTGCCAGCAGCTTGGAGCGGGAGATCAACGAGCAGTACTTC. This gives the protein CASSLEREINEQYF.

This clone was picked up one time. This chain links TRBV28 with TRBJ1-3, with 7 bases aligning to TRBD1. CDR3 size: 17 residues. Germline V gene data show CDR1 as MDHEN and CDR2 as SYDVKM. Losses at the gene ends were 7 bases for V and 4 bases for J; bases not matched to a gene: 16. The CDR3 DNA sequence: TGTGCCAGCAATCAAGCTCTACAGGGGATATTAGGAAACACCATATATTTT. Translated, it gives CASNQALQGILGNTIYF.

This clone has more than one count but fewer than ten. The V gene is TRBV10-3, the J gene TRBJ2-1; 13 bases map to TRBD2. The trim removed 10 bases at V and 1 base at J, leaving 13 bases unmatched. Germline CDR1 and CDR2: ENHRY and SYGVKD. This CDR3 region has 18 residues. DNA for the CDR3: TGTGCCACCACGGGTTCCGGGACTAGCGGGATGTCCTACAATGAGCAGTTCTTC. Translating it yields CATTGSGTSGMSYNEQFF.

The V and J genes are TRBV6-5 and TRBJ2-7; 7 bases map to TRBD1. Germline V gives CDR1 MNHEY, CDR2 SVGAGI. The ends lost 7 bases at V and 2 bases at J; junction bases unmatched: 8. The CDR3 sequence is 14 residues long. DNA for the CDR3: TGTGCCAGCACTAGAGGGGGCCTCACCTACGAGCAGTACTTC. Translation gives CASTRGGLTYEQYF.

The V and J genes are TRBV6-5 and TRBJ2-1, with D maybe TRBD2 (6 bases). Germline-derived CDR1 and CDR2 are MNHEY and SVGAGI. Trimming took off 3 bases at V and 8 bases at J, with 20 bases between the two ends. This CDR3 is built from 16 residues. This chain's CDR3 is CASSYNRASVEDEQFF. The CDR3, as DNA: TGTGCCAGCAGTTATAATCGGGCTAGCGTGGAGGATGAGCAGTTCTTC.

The V gene is TRBV19, the J gene TRBJ2-1, with 15 bases identical to TRBD2. The CDR3 is made up of 18 amino acids. The V gene's germline CDR1 is LNHDA and CDR2 SQIVND (reference sequence). The V and J ends lost 2 bases and 7 bases, in that order; junction bases with no gene match: 9. The DNA of the CDR3 is TGTGCCAGTAGTATACTCGGACTAGCGGGAGGGCCTCGGAATGAGCAGTTCTTC. This sequence encodes CASSILGLAGGPRNEQFF.

CDR3 DNA: TGTGCCAGCAGTCCCGGACTAGGCGCCTACGAGCAGTACTTC. Protein product: CASSPGLGAYEQYF. The chain carries TRBV27 and TRBJ2-7, with TRBD2 matching 7 bases. The J segment lost 2 bases and the V segment lost 5 bases, leaving 6 bases of the junction unmatched. The CDR3 is 14 amino acids. Germline CDR1 and CDR2: MNHEY and SMNVEV (reference sequence).

This clone has only one observation. J is TRBJ2-1 and V is TRBV5-6; perhaps TRBD1 as D (6 bases). Trimming pared 1 base from V and 4 bases from J, leaving 12 bases between. CDR1 and CDR2 from the germline V gene are SGHDT and YYEEEE. The CDR3 spans 15 residues. The CDR3 is CASSLNRAVYNEQFF. The CDR3 nucleotides read TGTGCCAGCAGCTTGAACAGGGCCGTATACAATGAGCAGTTCTTC.

The chain carries TRBV7-3 and TRBJ2-1, with 8 bases matching TRBD1. The V and J ends lost 6 bases and 8 bases, in that order; junction bases with no gene match: 9. Per germline, CDR1 SGHTA and CDR2 FQGTGA. This CDR3 region has 14 residues. The CDR3 spells CASSSGAGGYEQFF. DNA for the CDR3: TGTGCCAGCAGTTCAGGGGCAGGGGGCTATGAGCAGTTCTTC.

The rearrangement joins TRBV7-9 to TRBJ2-1, with 10 bases matching TRBD1. Germline V gene data show CDR1 as SEHNR and CDR2 as FQNEAQ (reference sequence). Trimming removed 6 bases from V and 13 bases from J; junction bases left unmatched: 12. The CDR3 runs 14 residues. The CDR3 DNA reads as TGTGCCAGCAGTATACCTGGGGACAGGGGTTCCCAGTTCTTC. Its protein product is CASSIPGDRGSQFF. The variable domain in full, completed from reference TRBV7-9 and TRBJ2-1, reads DTGVSQNPRHKITKRGQNVTFRCDPISEHNRLYWYRQTLGQGPEFLTYFQNEAQLEKSRLLSDRFSAERPKGSFSTLEIQRTEQGDSAMYLCASSIPGDRGSQFFGPGTRLTVL.

The CDR3 sequence is CASSLRGGEADNTF. Here the CDR3 DNA reads TGTGCCAGCAGCCTCCGTGGAGGGGAAGCCGATAACACCTTC. V is TRBV11-3 and J is TRBJ1-2, with D possibly being TRBD1 (5 bases). Trimming removed 5 bases from V and 12 bases from J, with 22 bases in between. CDR3 length: 14 residues. Germline CDR1 is SGHNT and CDR2 is YENEEA.

V usage is TRBV18 and J usage is TRBJ2-5; 12 bases line up with TRBD2. After removal of 1 base from V and 6 bases from J, the junction contained 12 bases not matched to a gene. The germline CDR1 and CDR2 sequences are KGHSH and LQKENI. The CDR3 is 18 amino acids. The CDR3 region is CASSPLPETSGRGKTQYF. CDR3 coding DNA: TGTGCCAGCTCACCACTTCCTGAGACTAGCGGGAGAGGAAAGACCCAGTACTTC.

The sample holds one count of this clone. The gene calls are TRBV25-1 and TRBJ2-6, with D unclear. CDR1 MGHDK and CDR2 SYGVNS come from the germline V gene. The ends were cut back, 3 bases at V and 3 bases at J, with 9 bases in the middle. This CDR3 has 15 amino acids. In DNA form, the CDR3 reads TGTGCCAGCAGTGAGGAGATTGGTGGGGCCAACGTCCTGACTTTC. Residues: CASSEEIGGANVLTF.

This clone was detected only once. The chain joins TRBV6-6 to TRBJ2-7; 8 bases are a match to TRBD1. This CDR3 comprises 13 residues. CDR1 and CDR2 (germline): MNHNY, SVGAGI (reference sequence). The V and J ends lost 6 bases and 5 bases, in that order; junction bases with no gene match: 6. In DNA form, the CDR3 reads TGTGCCAGCAGCTCCGGGACAGGTAACGAGCAGTACTTC. This gives the protein CASSSGTGNEQYF.

V gene TRBV11-3 combines with J gene TRBJ2-3; 8 bases line up with TRBD2. J was trimmed by 4 bases and V by 3 bases; bases with no gene match: 15. CDR3 size: 18 residues. Germline V gives CDR1 SGHNT, CDR2 YENEEA. The CDR3 DNA reads TGTGCCAGCAGCTTCTCAAACGGGAGGGCCTATGTCCCAGATACGCAGTATTTT. Translated: CASSFSNGRAYVPDTQYF. The full variable domain, rest sourced from reference TRBV11-3 and TRBJ2-3, is EAGVVQSPRYKIIEKKQPVAFWCNPISGHNTLYWYLQNLGQGPELLIRYENEEAVDDSQLPKDRFSAERLKGVDSTLKIQPAELGDSAVYLCASSFSNGRAYVPDTQYFGPGTRLTVL.

The V gene is TRBV7-8, the J gene TRBJ1-1, with D perhaps matching TRBD1 (5 bases). V was shortened by 3 bases and J by 0 bases, with 17 bases between the two germline ends. This CDR3 has 17 residues. In germline, CDR1 is SGHVS, CDR2 FQNEAQ. The CDR3 loop is CASSLMLGDSLNTEAFF. In nucleotides, the CDR3 is TGTGCCAGCAGCTTGATGCTCGGGGACTCCCTGAACACTGAAGCTTTCTTT. The entire variable domain, with the rest obtained from reference TRBV7-8 and TRBJ1-1, is as follows: GAGVSQSPRYKVAKRGQDVALRCDPISGHVSLFWYQQALGQGPEFLTYFQNEAQLDKSGLPSDRFFAERPEGSVSTLKIQRTQQEDSAVYLCASSLMLGDSLNTEAFFGQGTRLTVV.